A single sample gave rise to the 27 T cell receptor beta chains below, sequenced in a study of early T cells in non-severe SARS-CoV-2 infection. In TCRdb, the 5' RACE reads were re-called with MiXCR into one record per CDR3 protein. This table has roughly 50,000 distinct CDR3 sequences, 7% to 9% appearing once. Sequencing used whole blood. The receptors stem from an adult who was a healthcare worker with PCR-confirmed SARS-CoV-2 infection or an uninfected control (not recorded which).

This clonotype was counted ten times or more. This chain connects TRBV4-3 to TRBJ2-7; TRBD2 agrees at 10 bases. Germline V gene sequence: CDR1 LGHNA, CDR2 YSLEER. The CDR3 spans 16 residues. Trimming cost V 4 bases and J 5 bases; bases outside gene matches: 11. The CDR3, as DNA: TGCGCCAGCAGCCTTATGCTAGCGGGAGTACCCCACGAGCAGTACTTC. It specifies CASSLMLAGVPHEQYF.

This clonotype showed up just a few times. The chain uses TRBV6-6 and TRBJ2-3; 8 bases fit TRBD2. This CDR3 is 18 amino acids long. CDR1 is MNHNY, CDR2 SVGAGI, per germline (reference sequence). J was trimmed by 0 bases and V by 4 bases; bases with no gene match: 12. The CDR3 protein is CASSFLAGIPPSTDTQYF. The CDR3 region has the DNA TGTGCCAGCAGTTTTTTAGCGGGAATCCCTCCTAGCACAGATACGCAGTATTTT.

This clonotype has at least ten counts. This chain joins TRBV5-1 and TRBJ2-2; maybe TRBD1 (6 bases). The V gene's germline CDR1 is SGHRS and CDR2 YFSETQ. V was pared by 10 bases and J by 4 bases, with 26 bases between. This CDR3 comprises 17 residues. The CDR3 loop is CARPTGTRAPGTGELFF. The CDR3 DNA follows: TGCGCCCGCCCTACAGGGACGCGGGCCCCGGGCACCGGGGAGCTGTTTTTT.

This clonotype showed up just a few times. The rearrangement uses TRBV3-1 and TRBJ2-7; D gene unclear. V lost 3 bases and J 6 bases, leaving 15 bases between the germline ends. The CDR3 consists of 14 residues. Germline values: CDR1 LGHDT, CDR2 YNNKEL (reference sequence). CDR3 sequence: CASSQGMGKAEQYF. The CDR3 nucleotides read TGTGCCAGCAGCCAGGGAATGGGAAAGGCCGAGCAGTACTTC.

The genes are TRBV4-3 and TRBJ1-2; 8 bases match TRBD1. Trimming at V came to 0 bases and at J to 2 bases, leaving 2 bases not matched to a gene. Germline CDR1 LGHNA, CDR2 YSLEER. This CDR3 contains 15 residues. CDR3 amino acids: CASSQDRQGNYGYTF. The CDR3 DNA reads as TGCGCCAGCAGCCAAGATCGACAGGGGAACTATGGCTACACCTTC.

The table lists this clonotype with a few counts. The chain is built from TRBV10-3 and TRBJ2-5; 7 nucleotides line up with TRBD1. The CDR3 has 15 amino acids. The V gene end was trimmed by 4 bases and the J gene end by 4 bases; junction bases not matched to a gene: 9. Germline V gene lookup returns CDR1 ENHRY and CDR2 SYGVKD. This chain's CDR3 is CAISADRRIVETQYF. The CDR3 region has the DNA TGTGCCATCAGTGCGGACAGGCGGATTGTAGAGACCCAGTACTTC.

There are a few counts of this clonotype. CDR3 nucleotide sequence: TGTGCCAGCAGCTTAGCGTCAGGGGGCTCGGTTGGCTACACCTTC. It specifies CASSLASGGSVGYTF. The chain recombines TRBV11-2 with TRBJ1-2, with 8 bases identical to TRBD1. CDR1 and CDR2 (germline): SGHAT, FQNNGV. This CDR3 has 15 residues. Trimming removed 1 base from V and 7 bases from J; junction bases left unmatched: 8.

This clonotype was seen ten or more times. V usage is TRBV11-2 and J usage is TRBJ2-7, with D tentatively TRBD1 or TRBD2 (6 bases each). The CDR3 is 11 amino acids. V lost 5 bases to trimming and J lost 8 bases, with 10 bases between them. Germline CDR1 reads SGHAT; CDR2 reads FQNNGV. The CDR3 DNA sequence: TGTGCCAGCAGCGGAGGGGGGAAGCAGTACTTC. It specifies CASSGGGKQYF.

This clonotype was found many times. The junction differs from germline at one of its ends, possibly a read error. The rearrangement uses TRBV20-1 and TRBJ1-2; D might be TRBD1 (5 bases). Looked up from germline, CDR1 is DFQATT and CDR2 is SNEGSKA (reference sequence). This CDR3 is built from 15 residues. CDR3 sequence: CSAREFSAGNYGYTF. The DNA of the CDR3 is TGCAGTGCTCGAGAATTCTCCGCAGGGAACTATGGCTACACCTTC.

This clonotype was seen repeatedly, ten times or more. The rearrangement joins TRBV7-9 to TRBJ1-1; weak D call: TRBD1 (5 bases). Per the germline V gene, CDR1 is SEHNR and CDR2 is FQNEAQ (reference sequence). The CDR3 runs 12 residues. V lost 8 bases, J lost 3 bases, and 10 bases lay in between. DNA for the CDR3: TGTGCCAGCTTCTCAGGGTACACTGAAGCTTTCTTT. It specifies CASFSGYTEAFF.

This clonotype came up many times. The chain couples TRBV7-3 to TRBJ2-3; D call uncertain. CDR1 is SGHTA, CDR2 FQGTGA, per germline. This CDR3 region has 15 residues. Between the trimmed V and J ends, which lost 7 bases and 0 bases, there was a span of 14 bases. The CDR3 loop is CASTRGLTSTDTQYF. For the CDR3, the DNA is TGTGCCAGCACCCGTGGTTTAACTAGCACAGATACGCAGTATTTT.

This clonotype was observed many times. V usage is TRBV6-5 and J usage is TRBJ2-5; D is perhaps TRBD1 (5 bases). Germline V gene lookup returns CDR1 MNHEY and CDR2 SVGAGI. The V end was cut by 0 bases, the J end by 5 bases, with 10 bases between. This CDR3 has 14 amino acids. CDR3 coding DNA: TGTGCCAGCAGTTACTCCCCAGGGCGGGAGACCCAGTACTTC. Amino acid sequence: CASSYSPGRETQYF.

The sample holds many counts of this clonotype. The chain links TRBV5-1 to TRBJ1-3; no firm D call. Germline V gives CDR1 SGHRS, CDR2 YFSETQ. V was pared by 0 bases and J by 4 bases, with 5 bases between. There are 13 residues in the CDR3. CDR3 loop: CASSLATGNTIYF. In nucleotides, the CDR3 is TGCGCCAGCAGCTTGGCCACGGGAAACACCATATATTTT.

In its sample, this clonotype was seen many times. V is TRBV28 and J is TRBJ1-1; D is unresolved. V lost 8 bases to trimming and J lost 0 bases, with 10 bases between them. This CDR3 region has 13 residues. Germline CDR1 and CDR2: MDHEN and SYDVKM. CDR3 amino acids: CASLYSLNTEAFF. In nucleotides, the CDR3 is TGTGCCAGCCTGTACAGCCTGAACACTGAAGCTTTCTTT.

This clonotype was observed many times. The genes are TRBV7-2 and TRBJ2-1; possible D gene TRBD2, 6 bases. From germline, CDR1 is SGHTA and CDR2 FQGNSA. This CDR3 spans 14 amino acids. Deletions cut 4 bases from V and 4 bases from J, with 11 bases between. CDR3 in amino acids: CASSSDGGYNEQFF. As DNA, the CDR3 is TGTGCCAGCAGCTCCGACGGGGGTTACAATGAGCAGTTCTTC. Variable domain in full (rest from reference TRBV7-2 and TRBJ2-1): GAGVSQSPSNKVTEKGKDVELRCDPISGHTALYWYRQSLGQGLEFLIYFQGNSAPDKSGLPSDRFSAERTGGSVSTLTIQRTQQEDSAVYLCASSSDGGYNEQFFGPGTRLTVL.

The chain couples TRBV5-6 to TRBJ1-1, with D unresolved. This CDR3 is 11 amino acids long. Per the germline V gene, CDR1 is SGHDT and CDR2 is YYEEEE. V gave up 6 bases and J gave up 8 bases, with 11 bases separating them. The CDR3 region is CASTRQAEAFF. The CDR3 nucleotides are TGTGCCAGCACCCGGCAGGCAGAAGCTTTCTTT.

The chain combines TRBV5-5 with TRBJ1-6; TRBD1 matches at 7 bases. The germline CDR1 and CDR2 sequences are SGHKS and YYEKEE (reference sequence). Losses at the gene ends were 4 bases for V and 5 bases for J; bases not matched to a gene: 9. This CDR3 comprises 16 residues. The DNA for the CDR3 is TGTGCCAGCAGCCGGAGGGAGACAGGGAATAATTCACCCCTCCACTTT. The encoded protein is CASSRRETGNNSPLHF.

The V and J genes are TRBV19 and TRBJ2-7; a possible D gene is TRBD1 (6 bases). From germline, CDR1 is LNHDA and CDR2 SQIVND (reference sequence). This CDR3 comprises 13 residues. V dropped 5 bases and J dropped 2 bases, with 10 bases sitting between them. The chain's CDR3 is CASSDRPPYEQYF. The DNA of the CDR3 is TGTGCCAGTAGTGACAGGCCCCCCTACGAGCAGTACTTC. Full variable domain (remainder filled in from reference TRBV19 and TRBJ2-7): DGGITQSPKYLFRKEGQNVTLSCEQNLNHDAMYWYRQDPGQGLRLIYYSQIVNDFQKGDIAEGYSVSREKKESFPLTVTSAQKNPTAFYLCASSDRPPYEQYFGPGTRLTVT.

The table lists this clonotype with many counts. The chain links TRBV6-1 to TRBJ2-3, with a weak D call TRBD2 (5 bases). Germline loops: CDR1 MNHNS, CDR2 SASEGT. V lost 4 bases and J lost 4, with 15 bases in between. This CDR3 comprises 15 residues. The chain's CDR3 is CASSGAAVGADTQYF. The DNA of the CDR3 is TGTGCCAGCAGTGGAGCAGCGGTTGGGGCAGATACGCAGTATTTT.

Of note for this clonotype: One junction end does not reproduce the germline sequence, and a read error may be involved. The CDR3 is CVSSPGDVGEKLFF. DNA for the CDR3: TGTGTCAGCAGCCCAGGGGACGTCGGCGAAAAACTGTTTTTT. The J gene is TRBJ1-4, the V gene TRBV7-6; perhaps TRBD1 as D (6 bases). The CDR3 loop spans 14 amino acids. Germline V CDR1 and CDR2: SGHVS, FNYEAQ.

This clonotype has just a few counts. This chain joins TRBV5-1 and TRBJ2-5; D possibly corresponds to TRBD1 (5 bases). Trimming removed 5 bases at V and 5 bases at J, with 13 bases between. In germline, CDR1 is SGHRS, CDR2 YFSETQ. This CDR3 spans 13 amino acids. The CDR3 here is CASSQQGSETQYF. CDR3 sequence (DNA): TGCGCCAGCAGTCAGCAGGGAAGCGAGACCCAGTACTTC. Looking up the rest from reference TRBV5-1 and TRBJ2-5 gives the full variable domain: KAGVTQTPRYLIKTRGQQVTLSCSPISGHRSVSWYQQTPGQGLQFLFEYFSETQRNKGNFPGRFSGRQFSNSRSEMNVSTLELGDSALYLCASSQQGSETQYFGPGTRLLVL.

This clonotype has just a few counts. The genes are TRBV29-1 and TRBJ2-3; 8 nucleotides agree with TRBD1. The CDR3 length is 14 residues. Germline loops: CDR1 SQVTM, CDR2 ANQGSEA. Trimming cost V 5 bases and J 0 bases; bases outside gene matches: 4. CDR3 DNA: TGCAGCGTTTCGAGACAGGGGAGCACAGATACGCAGTATTTT. Amino acid sequence: CSVSRQGSTDTQYF.

This CDR3 is CASSFRPPWGTSGYEQFF. The CDR3 DNA reads TGTGCCAGCAGTTTCCGGCCCCCTTGGGGGACTAGCGGCTATGAGCAGTTCTTC. The V and J genes are TRBV27 and TRBJ2-1, with 11 bases identical to TRBD2. This CDR3 spans 18 amino acids. Trimming cost V 3 bases and J 8 bases; bases outside gene matches: 15. The germline V gene has CDR1 MNHEY and CDR2 SMNVEV (reference sequence).

The table lists this clonotype with a few counts. The chain has TRBV10-2 and TRBJ1-3; no definite D call. This CDR3 is built from 13 residues. The V and J ends lost 5 bases and 0 bases respectively, with 5 bases between them. CDR1 is WSHSY and CDR2 is SAAADI in the germline V gene. The CDR3 DNA reads as TGCGCCAGCAGTCTAAACTCTGGAAACACCATATATTTT. Translated, it gives CASSLNSGNTIYF.

This chain joins TRBV2 and TRBJ1-1, with unresolved D. Trimming stripped 5 bases from V and 5 bases from J, with 9 bases between. CDR1 and CDR2 (germline): SNHLY, FYNNEI. The CDR3 covers 12 residues. CDR3 sequence: CASSQQRTEAFF. CDR3 sequence (DNA): TGTGCCAGCAGTCAACAACGGACTGAAGCTTTCTTT.

This clonotype was counted a few times. The chain has TRBV5-6 and TRBJ2-4; D remains unclear. The V end lost 0 bases, the J end lost 1 base, and 5 bases lay between the germline ends. The CDR3 runs 14 residues. The V gene's germline CDR1 is SGHDT and CDR2 YYEEEE. Here the CDR3 DNA reads TGTGCCAGCAGCTTGGTGGGGGCCAAAAACATTCAGTACTTC. Residues: CASSLVGAKNIQYF. Full variable domain (outside the CDR3, taken from reference TRBV5-6 and TRBJ2-4): DAGVTQSPTHLIKTRGQQVTLRCSPKSGHDTVSWYQQALGQGPQFIFQYYEEEERQRGNFPDRFSGHQFPNYSSELNVNALLLGDSALYLCASSLVGAKNIQYFGAGTRLSVL.

By share of the sample, this clonotype is medium-sized (0.01 to 0.1%). In DNA form, the CDR3 reads TGTGCCAGCAGCCCTTTTACTGCGACAGATACGCAGTATTTT. Amino acids: CASSPFTATDTQYF. V is TRBV5-8 and J is TRBJ2-3; D is unresolved. Per the germline V gene, CDR1 is SGHTS and CDR2 is YDEGEE. The CDR3 totals 14 residues. Trimming shortened V by 4 bases and J by 3 bases, and 12 bases separated the two germline ends. The variable domain in full, with the rest retrieved from reference TRBV5-8 and TRBJ2-3, is EAGVTQSPTHLIKTRGQQATLRCSPISGHTSVYWYQQALGLGLQFLLWYDEGEERNRGNFPPRFSGRQFPNYSSELNVNALELEDSALYLCASSPFTATDTQYFGPGTRLTVL.